This TCR beta chain originates from a study of post-analysis software for immune sequencing data. Study findings and constraints: Comparison of patients with controls showed roughly five TRBV segments more frequent in patients, TRBV5-6, TRBV5-1 and TRBV20-1 among them.

Every TCR beta cDNA library bore unique molecular identifiers. TCRdb redid the calling of the PCR reads with MiXCR, one entry per CDR3 protein. Of more than 350,000 distinct CDR3 sequences in the sample, 30% to 45% were seen once. The V gene lost 5 bases and the J gene lost 4 bases, with 11 bases spanning the gap. The CDR3 length is 12 residues. Germline CDR1 reads SQVTM; CDR2 reads ANQGSEA. This clonotype was seen a few times. What it recognizes is unknown. Sequenced material: blood. The V and J genes are TRBV29-1 and TRBJ1-1, with D perhaps TRBD1 (5 bases). This clonotype originated in a girl aged 2-10 years with multiple sclerosis. The CDR3 region is CSVWGGSTEAFF. The DNA of the CDR3 is TGCAGCGTTTGGGGGGGGAGCACTGAAGCTTTCTTT.